This T cell receptor (beta chain) came from a study of PD-L1 blockade in urothelial cancer. Study information: Patients previously received 0 to 3 chemotherapy regimens.

Concerning this clone itself: Its antigen is unidentified.

Some clones are missing from TCRdb's copy, which holds only in-frame ones; the method was immunoSEQ multiplex PCR. The table shows 60,000 to 65,000 clones, with around 86% occurring only once. Time point denoted: pretreatment peripheral blood. Whole-study findings and limits: Pretreatment TCR clonality in blood under the median foretold superior survival.

Germline CDR1 SGHRS, CDR2 YFSETQ. Deletions cut 0 bases from V and 6 bases from J, with 17 bases between. The CDR3 totals 16 residues. The V call is TRBV5-1, the J call TRBJ2-3; a possible D gene is TRBD2 (5 bases). This specimen consisted of PBMCs, obtained around atezolizumab (anti-PD-L1) treatment. The sequence was obtained from a man aged 70 or older with urothelial cancer. The CDR3 protein is CASSLVLAPLGDTQYF. The CDR3 coding sequence is TGCGCCAGCAGCTTGGTGCTAGCACCCCTCGGGGATACGCAGTATTTT.